This passage covers 32 T cell receptor beta chains from one sample sequenced in a study of neoadjuvant anti-PD-1 for oral cavity cancer. The table came from immunoSEQ multiplex PCR; TCRdb's copy has only in-frame clones and leaves some out. In the table there are about 16,000 clones, roughly 78% of which are singletons. The starting material was PBMCs, obtained before nivolumab (anti-PD-1) treatment. The receptor set was obtained from a person aged 35 to 85 with oral cavity squamous cell carcinoma.

In its sample, this clone was seen once. V usage is TRBV30 and J usage is TRBJ2-2; 7 nucleotides match TRBD1. CDR3 length equals 16 residues. V shed 0 bases and J 2 bases; nucleotides not matched to a gene: 6. Germline CDR1 is GTSNPN and CDR2 is SVGIG (reference sequence). The CDR3 loop reads CAWSVGGTVNTGELFF. The CDR3, as DNA: TGTGCCTGGAGTGTAGGTGGGACAGTCAACACCGGGGAGCTGTTTTTT.

The J gene is TRBJ1-5, the V gene TRBV10-3; 8 bases agree with TRBD1. V lost 6 bases and J lost 3; bases outside the gene matches: 1. The CDR3 loop spans 13 amino acids. Germline values: CDR1 ENHRY, CDR2 SYGVKD. DNA of the CDR3: TGTGCCATCAGGGGACAGGACAATCAGCCCCAGCATTTT. It encodes CAIRGQDNQPQHF.

The chain combines TRBV5-1 with TRBJ1-4; no clear D gene. The CDR3 has 15 amino acids. Germline values: CDR1 SGHRS, CDR2 YFSETQ. Trimming left V 1 base short and J 0 bases short, with 7 bases between. This CDR3 is CASSLNTATNEKLFF. Written as DNA, the CDR3 is TGCGCCAGCAGCTTGAACACTGCAACTAATGAAAAACTGTTTTTT.

J is TRBJ2-1 and V is TRBV7-9, with TRBD2 matching 7 bases. Germline assignment: CDR1 SEHNR and CDR2 FQNEAQ (reference sequence). J lost 3 bases, V lost 6 bases, and 14 bases had no gene match. There are 17 residues in the CDR3. In nucleotides, the CDR3 is TGTGCCAGCAGACCTCGGGGAGCGGGGAGATTCTACAATGAGCAGTTCTTC. Amino acids: CASRPRGAGRFYNEQFF. Full variable domain (outside the CDR3, taken from reference TRBV7-9 and TRBJ2-1): DTGVSQNPRHKITKRGQNVTFRCDPISEHNRLYWYRQTLGQGPEFLTYFQNEAQLEKSRLLSDRFSAERPKGSFSTLEIQRTEQGDSAMYLCASRPRGAGRFYNEQFFGPGTRLTVL.

V is TRBV5-1 and J is TRBJ2-5; no firm D call. V dropped 1 base and J dropped 5 bases, with 12 bases sitting between them. CDR1 is SGHRS, CDR2 YFSETQ, per germline. The CDR3 is 14 amino acids. DNA of the CDR3: TGCGCCAGCAGCTTGAACCTAGGGATGGAGACCCAGTACTTC. It yields the protein CASSLNLGMETQYF.

V and J are TRBV5-1 and TRBJ1-4; TRBD1 agrees at 9 bases. This CDR3 is 15 amino acids long. Looked up from germline, CDR1 is SGHRS and CDR2 is YFSETQ. Trimming took 4 bases from V and 8 from J; bases not matched to a gene: 9. The CDR3 region is CASSLGGTGREKLFF. CDR3 DNA sequence: TGCGCCAGCAGCCTAGGAGGGACAGGGAGGGAAAAACTGTTTTTT.

The chain combines TRBV28 with TRBJ2-7; the D call may be TRBD1 or TRBD2 (5 bases each). The length of the CDR3 is 14 residues. Germline CDR1 and CDR2: MDHEN and SYDVKM. V was clipped by 6 bases and J by 0 bases, with 12 bases between them. The CDR3 sequence: CASRAGTASYEQYF. CDR3 bases: TGTGCCAGCAGAGCCGGGACGGCCTCCTACGAGCAGTACTTC.

The V gene is TRBV10-2, the J gene TRBJ1-4; D remains unclear. The CDR3 extends over 15 amino acids. The V gene's germline CDR1 is WSHSY and CDR2 SAAADI. V was cut by 6 bases and J by 6 bases, with 17 bases left in between. CDR3 nucleotide sequence: TGCGCCAGCAGCCGGAAACACGCTGCCGATGAAAAACTGTTTTTT. It is translated as CASSRKHAADEKLFF.

This clone is a singleton in its sample. The chain has TRBV13 and TRBJ1-5, with D uncertain. Trimming took off 0 bases at V and 1 base at J, with 10 bases between the two ends. This CDR3 is 16 amino acids long. Germline V gene sequence: CDR1 PRHDT, CDR2 FYEKMQ (reference sequence). This CDR3 is CASSLGGRLSNQPQHF. The CDR3 DNA reads TGTGCCAGCAGCTTAGGCGGTCGGCTGAGCAATCAGCCCCAGCATTTT.

The sample holds a few counts of this clone. The rearrangement links TRBV19 to TRBJ1-1; TRBD1 is a possible D gene (6 bases). The CDR3 covers 13 residues. Germline V gene data show CDR1 as LNHDA and CDR2 as SQIVND (reference sequence). V dropped 3 bases and J dropped 3 bases, with 8 bases sitting between them. CDR3 coding DNA: TGTGCCAGTAGTATGACAGGAGACACTGAAGCTTTCTTT. This sequence encodes CASSMTGDTEAFF.

The gene calls are TRBV21-1 and TRBJ2-7. TRBV21-1 is reported as a pseudogene. The CDR3 has 13 residues. CDR3 protein: CAPTGTRSYEQYF. CDR3 in DNA: TGTGCCCCAACGGGCACCCGCTCCTACGAGCAGTACTTC.

The chain recombines TRBV5-1 with TRBJ2-5; either TRBD1 or TRBD2 may supply D (5 bases each). V lost 0 bases and J 5 bases, leaving 14 bases between the germline ends. This CDR3 is 15 amino acids long. Germline CDR1 is SGHRS and CDR2 is YFSETQ. CDR3 in amino acids: CASSLEAGSYETQYF. In DNA, the CDR3 is TGCGCCAGCAGCTTGGAGGCAGGGAGTTACGAGACCCAGTACTTC.

This chain links TRBV9 with TRBJ2-3, with D possibly TRBD2 on 6 matching bases. There are 15 residues in the CDR3. CDR1 SGDLS and CDR2 YYNGEE come from the germline V gene. Trimming removed 2 bases from V and 2 bases from J, with 12 bases in between. The CDR3 nucleotides read TGTGCCAGCAGCGTTGTAGGGAGGACCACAGATACGCAGTATTTT. It specifies CASSVVGRTTDTQYF.

This clone was detected once. The chain combines TRBV5-1 with TRBJ2-3, with a tentative D call TRBD2 (5 bases). The CDR3 length is 13 residues. Trimming shortened V by 0 bases and J by 5 bases, and 7 bases separated the two germline ends. In germline, CDR1 is SGHRS, CDR2 YFSETQ. The CDR3 is CASSLAGEDTQYF. The CDR3, as DNA: TGCGCCAGCAGCTTGGCCGGGGAAGATACGCAGTATTTT. The complete variable domain, with remaining parts taken from reference TRBV5-1 and TRBJ2-3, reads KAGVTQTPRYLIKTRGQQVTLSCSPISGHRSVSWYQQTPGQGLQFLFEYFSETQRNKGNFPGRFSGRQFSNSRSEMNVSTLELGDSALYLCASSLAGEDTQYFGPGTRLTVL.

V gene TRBV7-9 combines with J gene TRBJ2-1; 13 bases match TRBD2. Germline loops: CDR1 SEHNR, CDR2 FQNEAQ (reference sequence). The CDR3 sequence is 16 residues long. With V trimmed by 4 bases and J by 4 bases, 4 bases remained unmatched. As DNA, the CDR3 is TGTGCCAGCAGCTCCACTAGCGGGAGGGAATACAATGAGCAGTTCTTC. Residues: CASSSTSGREYNEQFF. Looking up the rest from reference TRBV7-9 and TRBJ2-1 gives the full variable domain: DTGVSQNPRHKITKRGQNVTFRCDPISEHNRLYWYRQTLGQGPEFLTYFQNEAQLEKSRLLSDRFSAERPKGSFSTLEIQRTEQGDSAMYLCASSSTSGREYNEQFFGPGTRLTVL.

This chain joins TRBV5-4 and TRBJ2-1; D is undetermined. The V and J ends lost 2 bases and 3 bases respectively, with 15 bases between them. CDR1 and CDR2 from the germline V gene are SGHNT and YYREEE (reference sequence). This CDR3 spans 16 amino acids. The CDR3 loop is CASSLSGRGNYNEQFF. The CDR3 coding sequence is TGTGCCAGCAGCTTATCCGGGCGTGGTAACTACAATGAGCAGTTCTTC.

This clone was recorded only once. This rearrangement joins TRBV7-3 to TRBJ1-1; weak D call: TRBD1 (5 bases). Trimming took off 5 bases at V and 4 bases at J, with 20 bases between the two ends. Germline assignment: CDR1 SGHTA and CDR2 FQGTGA. The CDR3 length is 16 residues. In DNA form, the CDR3 reads TGTGCCAGCAGCCCGGGTGGTGGGGGTATGGGCACTGAAGCTTTCTTT. This gives the protein CASSPGGGGMGTEAFF.

This chain connects TRBV5-4 to TRBJ1-6; 9 bases map to TRBD1. This CDR3 is 17 amino acids long. Losses at the gene ends were 0 bases for V and 7 bases for J; bases not matched to a gene: 8. Germline V CDR1 and CDR2: SGHNT, YYREEE (reference sequence). The CDR3 reads CASSLGLGQGGNSPLHF. The CDR3 DNA sequence: TGTGCCAGCAGCTTGGGCCTGGGACAGGGCGGGAATTCACCCCTCCACTTT. Variable domain in full (rest from reference TRBV5-4 and TRBJ1-6): ETGVTQSPTHLIKTRGQQVTLRCSSQSGHNTVSWYQQALGQGPQFIFQYYREEENGRGNFPPRFSGLQFPNYSSELNVNALELDDSALYLCASSLGLGQGGNSPLHFGNGTRLTVT.

The rearrangement joins TRBV27 to TRBJ2-5, with a weak D call TRBD2 (6 bases). V was cut by 0 bases and J by 4 bases, with 12 bases left in between. Germline CDR1 reads MNHEY; CDR2 reads SMNVEV (reference sequence). The CDR3 has 15 amino acids. The CDR3: CASSLSRGGPETQYF. Here the CDR3 DNA reads TGTGCCAGCAGTTTATCGAGAGGAGGGCCAGAGACCCAGTACTTC.

This chain links TRBV10-3 with TRBJ1-6, with TRBD1 as a possible D gene (6 bases). The CDR3 has 14 residues. CDR1 is ENHRY and CDR2 is SYGVKD in the germline V gene. Trimming stripped 3 bases from V and 10 bases from J, with 13 bases between. CDR3 sequence (DNA): TGTGCCATCAGTGAAGGGCCAAGGGGGTCACCCCTCCACTTT. Translation gives CAISEGPRGSPLHF.

The chain employs TRBV4-1 and TRBJ1-1; D gene unclear. Germline V gene data show CDR1 as MGHRA and CDR2 as YSYEKL. V was shortened by 4 bases and J by 2 bases, with 14 bases between the two germline ends. CDR3 length: 15 residues. The CDR3 region is CASSRIGQLNTEAFF. The CDR3 region has the DNA TGCGCCAGCAGCCGGATTGGGCAGCTTAACACTGAAGCTTTCTTT.

The chain carries TRBV6-6 and TRBJ2-5, with TRBD1 matching over 9 bases. This CDR3 spans 15 amino acids. From germline, CDR1 is MNHNY and CDR2 SVGAGI (reference sequence). The ends lost 10 bases at V and 3 bases at J; junction bases unmatched: 12. The CDR3 sequence: CATLSTTGGKETQYF. As DNA, the CDR3 is TGTGCCACCCTTTCCACGACAGGGGGAAAAGAGACCCAGTACTTC.

This chain connects TRBV9 to TRBJ2-1; D is uncertain. The V gene lost 0 bases and the J gene lost 6 bases, with 10 bases spanning the gap. CDR3 length: 14 residues. CDR1 and CDR2 (germline): SGDLS, YYNGEE. CDR3 in DNA: TGTGCCAGCAGCGTAGGTGAACGGGTCAATGAGCAGTTCTTC. This codes for CASSVGERVNEQFF.

Only a few counts were recorded for this clone. The genes are TRBV6-5 and TRBJ2-2, with 11 bases that match TRBD1. CDR1 and CDR2 from the germline V gene are MNHEY and SVGAGI. The CDR3 covers 15 residues. After removal of 5 bases from V and 6 bases from J, the junction contained 5 bases not matched to a gene. CDR3 in DNA: TGTGCCAGCAGTAGGGGACAGGGGGTCGCCGGGGAGCTGTTTTTT. This gives the protein CASSRGQGVAGELFF.

This clone was seen a single time. The chain is built from TRBV12-5 and TRBJ2-3; TRBD1 is a possible D gene (6 bases). From germline, CDR1 is LGHNT and CDR2 FRNRAP. V was cut by 6 bases and J by 7 bases, with 17 bases left in between. The CDR3 extends over 14 amino acids. Here the CDR3 DNA reads TGTGCTAGTGGCCGGGACACCACGAGTTATACGCAGTATTTT. It codes for CASGRDTTSYTQYF.

The chain uses TRBV6-1 and TRBJ2-7, with TRBD1 identical over 8 bases. CDR1 and CDR2 (germline): MNHNS, SASEGT. The CDR3 loop spans 14 amino acids. The V gene end was trimmed by 7 bases and the J gene end by 3 bases; junction bases not matched to a gene: 8. CDR3: CASISGQDLYEQYF. The CDR3, as DNA: TGTGCCAGCATCTCGGGACAGGACCTCTACGAGCAGTACTTC.

V and J are TRBV5-1 and TRBJ1-3; 8 nucleotides match TRBD1. Trimming took 0 bases from V and 0 from J; bases not matched to a gene: 8. From germline, CDR1 is SGHRS and CDR2 YFSETQ. The CDR3 sequence is 18 residues long. CDR3 loop: CASSLEGTGGFSGNTIYF. The CDR3 nucleotides are TGCGCCAGCAGCTTGGAGGGGACAGGAGGCTTCTCTGGAAACACCATATATTTT.

The count of this clone is one. CDR3 bases: TGTGCCAGCAGCGGACTAGCGGGAGGTAGCTACAATGAGCAGTTCTTC. Its protein product is CASSGLAGGSYNEQFF. This chain connects TRBV2 to TRBJ2-1, with TRBD2 matching 14 bases. This CDR3 has 16 amino acids. After removal of 6 bases from V and 3 bases from J, the junction contained 4 bases not matched to a gene. Germline CDR1 reads SNHLY; CDR2 reads FYNNEI.

There are a few counts of this clone. Distinct nucleotide sequences in the sample also encode this CDR3. The chain recombines TRBV29-1 with TRBJ1-5; no clear D gene. The germline CDR1 and CDR2 sequences are SQVTM and ANQGSEA. The CDR3 is made up of 13 amino acids. Trimming shortened V by 5 bases and J by 0 bases, and 8 bases separated the two germline ends. The CDR3 nucleotides read TGCAGCGTTAGGGAGAATAGCAATCAGCCCCAGCATTTT. Protein sequence: CSVRENSNQPQHF.

V and J are TRBV7-4 and TRBJ1-2; D gene uncertain. CDR3 length: 17 amino acids. Trimming pared 2 bases from V and 4 bases from J, leaving 20 bases between. Looked up from germline, CDR1 is SGHVT and CDR2 is SQSDAQ. The CDR3 loop is CASSLRVFWLVSYGYTF. The CDR3, as DNA: TGTGCCAGCAGCTTACGGGTGTTTTGGTTAGTAAGCTATGGCTACACCTTC.

The chain recombines TRBV30 with TRBJ1-1; TRBD1 might be the D (5 bases). From germline, CDR1 is GTSNPN and CDR2 SVGIG (reference sequence). The CDR3 contains 13 residues. V lost 5 bases and J 6 bases, leaving 16 bases between the germline ends. The chain's CDR3 is CAWRCRGCPEAFF. The CDR3 DNA reads TGTGCCTGGCGTTGTAGGGGATGTCCTGAAGCTTTCTTT.

This chain uses TRBV9 with TRBJ2-2; possibly TRBD1 for D (6 bases). The CDR3 is 13 residues long. V lost 7 bases and J 6 bases, leaving 13 bases between the germline ends. CDR1 and CDR2 (germline): SGDLS, YYNGEE. The CDR3 reads CASGWGLAGELFF. CDR3 bases: TGTGCCAGCGGGTGGGGGCTGGCCGGGGAGCTGTTTTTT. Drawing the rest from reference TRBV9 and TRBJ2-2, the complete variable domain is DSGVTQTPKHLITATGQRVTLRCSPRSGDLSVYWYQQSLDQGLQFLIQYYNGEERAKGNILERFSAQQFPDLHSELNLSSLELGDSALYFCASGWGLAGELFFGEGSRLTVL.